Following are 8 T cell receptor beta chains from one sample sequenced in a study of blood T cell repertoires in COVID-19. Assay: immunoSEQ multiplex PCR; the TCRdb copy retains only in-frame clones and omits some. The sample carries under 50,000 clones, roughly 93% recorded once. Sequences were obtained from peripheral blood. The origin of the receptors is a man between 60 and 75 years old with COVID-19, enrolled during active disease.

This clone is a singleton in its sample. The chain uses TRBV9 and TRBJ2-7; 11 nucleotides line up with TRBD2. The CDR3 is 16 amino acids. Unmatched junction bases numbered 11, after V lost 4 bases and J lost 5 bases. Germline V gene lookup returns CDR1 SGDLS and CDR2 YYNGEE. The CDR3 bases are TGTGCCAGCAGCTCGGGGGAACTAGCGGGAGTCCACGAGCAGTACTTC. It specifies CASSSGELAGVHEQYF.

The J gene is TRBJ2-5, the V gene TRBV27; tentatively, D is TRBD1 (6 bases). CDR1 and CDR2 from the germline V gene are MNHEY and SMNVEV (reference sequence). V shed 6 bases and J shed 6 bases, with 17 bases lying between them. The CDR3 length is 14 residues. CDR3 region: CASSPIPQGQTQYF. Here the CDR3 DNA reads TGTGCCAGCAGCCCGATACCACAGGGACAGACCCAGTACTTC.

This clone was counted once. The gene calls are TRBV21-1 and TRBJ1-3. TRBV21-1 is reported as a pseudogene. CDR3 size: 16 residues. This chain's CDR3 is CASSSMGRDSGNTIYF. The CDR3 region has the DNA TGTGCCAGCAGCTCCATGGGCCGGGATTCCGGAAACACCATATATTTT.

This chain joins TRBV11-3 and TRBJ2-2; TRBD2 matches 7 bases. V gave up 4 bases and J gave up 5 bases; unmatched junction bases: 10. This CDR3 has 16 amino acids. Germline V gene sequence: CDR1 SGHNT, CDR2 YENEEA. The CDR3 sequence is CASSSPMAGETGELFF. CDR3 in DNA: TGTGCCAGCAGCTCCCCGATGGCGGGAGAAACCGGGGAGCTGTTTTTT. Together with reference TRBV11-3 and TRBJ2-2, the CDR3 gives the full variable domain: EAGVVQSPRYKIIEKKQPVAFWCNPISGHNTLYWYLQNLGQGPELLIRYENEEAVDDSQLPKDRFSAERLKGVDSTLKIQPAELGDSAVYLCASSSPMAGETGELFFGEGSRLTVL.

The sample holds one count of this clone. The gene calls are TRBV5-1 and TRBJ2-3; D is unclear. Trimming stripped 4 bases from V and 2 bases from J, with 14 bases between. CDR3 size: 15 residues. Germline V gene lookup returns CDR1 SGHRS and CDR2 YFSETQ. CDR3 sequence reads: CASSIGRPFTDTQYF. In DNA form, the CDR3 reads TGCGCCAGCAGCATCGGCAGGCCTTTCACAGATACGCAGTATTTT.

The chain carries TRBV18 and TRBJ2-6, with a possible D match to TRBD2 (5 bases). This CDR3 contains 15 residues. The germline V gene encodes CDR1 KGHSH and CDR2 LQKENI. V lost 6 bases and J lost 2, with 11 bases in between. The CDR3 coding sequence is TGTGCCAGCTCTCCCGGGGTGGCTGGGGCCAACGTCCTGACTTTC. Its translation: CASSPGVAGANVLTF.

V gene TRBV29-1 combines with J gene TRBJ1-1, with D unresolved. Trimming took 1 base from V and 7 from J, leaving 10 bases between them. The germline V gene has CDR1 SQVTM and CDR2 ANQGSEA. The CDR3 length is 12 residues. The CDR3 DNA sequence: TGCAGCGTTGAAGGGACTTGGGTTGAAGCTTTCTTT. Protein: CSVEGTWVEAFF.

This sequence joins TRBV15 and TRBJ1-2; D unclear. The CDR3 length is 14 residues. V lost 1 base to trimming and J lost 8 bases, with 14 bases between them. Germline lookup yields CDR1 LNHNV and CDR2 YYDKDF (reference sequence). CDR3 coding DNA: TGTGCCACCAGCAGAGGTGGCGGGTGGATGGGCTACACCTTC. Amino acid sequence: CATSRGGGWMGYTF.